The next 30 T cell receptor beta chains were all read from a single sample in a study of T-cell reconstitution after alpha-beta-depleted transplantation in children. Preparation of the TCRbeta library was carried out with unique molecular identifiers. TCRdb re-called the PCR reads with MiXCR, one entry per CDR3 protein. Here the sample spans roughly 790,000 distinct CDR3 sequences, roughly 16% being singletons. The sample in question was PBMCs, mostly from graft donor cells, obtained 360 days after TCRalphabeta/CD19-depleted stem cell transplant. The receptor set was obtained from a male patient between 10 and 17 years old who had a stem cell transplant for acute lymphoblastic leukemia, so the T cells may come from the graft donor.

This clonotype was seen repeatedly, ten times or more. V and J are TRBV3-1 and TRBJ2-1; D unresolved. Germline assignment: CDR1 LGHDT and CDR2 YNNKEL (reference sequence). V was trimmed by 1 base and J by 5 bases, leaving 21 bases between them. The CDR3 loop spans 18 amino acids. The CDR3 loop is CASSQVTTPGLPHNEQFF. For the CDR3, the DNA is TGTGCCAGCAGCCAAGTCACGACCCCGGGCCTACCCCACAATGAGCAGTTCTTC.

This chain joins TRBV3-1 and TRBJ2-7; 10 bases fit TRBD2. The CDR3 runs 17 residues. The V and J ends lost 1 base and 2 bases, in that order; junction bases with no gene match: 8. Germline-derived CDR1 and CDR2 are LGHDT and YNNKEL (reference sequence). The CDR3 nucleotides read TGTGCCAGCAGCCAAGCGCCGACTAGCGGGTCGACCTACGAGCAGTACTTC. Its protein is CASSQAPTSGSTYEQYF.

This clonotype was counted between two and nine times. The chain employs TRBV7-2 and TRBJ2-7, with D possibly TRBD2 on 6 matching bases. This CDR3 is 15 amino acids long. Per germline, CDR1 SGHTA and CDR2 FQGNSA. V lost 8 bases to trimming and J lost 0 bases, with 17 bases between them. The CDR3 DNA follows: TGTGCCAGCGGGGCCCGGGACTGGCGCTCCTACGAGCAGTACTTC. The encoded protein is CASGARDWRSYEQYF. Supplemented by reference TRBV7-2 and TRBJ2-7, the full variable domain reads GAGVSQSPSNKVTEKGKDVELRCDPISGHTALYWYRQSLGQGLEFLIYFQGNSAPDKSGLPSDRFSAERTGGSVSTLTIQRTQQEDSAVYLCASGARDWRSYEQYFGPGTRLTVT.

This clonotype appeared a few times. The V and J genes are TRBV11-2 and TRBJ2-7; TRBD1 or TRBD2 may be the D gene (5 bases each). This CDR3 is built from 14 residues. CDR1 is SGHAT and CDR2 is FQNNGV in the germline V gene. V lost 3 bases, J lost 3 bases, and 12 bases lay in between. CDR3 residues: CASSLGPKDYEQYF. For the CDR3, the DNA is TGTGCCAGCAGCTTGGGACCCAAGGACTACGAGCAGTACTTC.

This clonotype was seen a handful of times. The chain combines TRBV20-1 with TRBJ2-5; the match to TRBD2 covers 10 bases. V lost 0 bases, J lost 5 bases, and 6 bases stayed unmatched. The CDR3 length is 15 residues. CDR1 is DFQATT and CDR2 is SNEGSKA in the germline V gene (reference sequence). For the CDR3, the DNA is TGCAGTGCTAGAGATTGGACTAGCGGTCCTGAGACCCAGTACTTC. Translated: CSARDWTSGPETQYF.

This clonotype has ten or more counts. The chain links TRBV20-1 to TRBJ1-6; TRBD1 is a possible D gene (5 bases). Looked up from germline, CDR1 is DFQATT and CDR2 is SNEGSKA (reference sequence). The CDR3 totals 13 residues. V lost 6 bases and J 7 bases, leaving 13 bases between the germline ends. DNA for the CDR3: TGCAGTGCCCAGGGTCGGGGAAATTCACCCCTCCACTTT. Its protein product is CSAQGRGNSPLHF.

This clonotype has only a few counts. This sequence joins TRBV5-5 and TRBJ1-1; D not certain. CDR3 length equals 14 residues. V was trimmed by 4 bases and J by 4 bases, leaving 14 bases between them. Per the germline V gene, CDR1 is SGHKS and CDR2 is YYEKEE (reference sequence). This CDR3 is CASSPRIGVTEAFF. CDR3 sequence (DNA): TGTGCCAGCAGCCCCCGGATCGGGGTCACTGAAGCTTTCTTT.

In its sample, this clonotype was seen a few times. The chain has TRBV5-1 and TRBJ2-7; 7 bases match TRBD2. V trimming: 5 bases; J trimming: 3 bases; junction bases outside the gene matches: 2. This CDR3 has 12 residues. Germline CDR1 and CDR2: SGHRS and YFSETQ. CDR3 sequence (DNA): TGCGCCAGCAGGGGAGGGTACTACGAGCAGTACTTC. The encoded protein is CASRGGYYEQYF.

The chain combines TRBV5-1 with TRBJ2-2; possibly TRBD1 for D (6 bases). V was trimmed by 4 bases and J by 0 bases, leaving 13 bases between them. The CDR3 totals 16 residues. Per germline, CDR1 SGHRS and CDR2 YFSETQ. The CDR3, as DNA: TGCGCCAGCAGCCATAACAGGGTCCCGAACACCGGGGAGCTGTTTTTT. This sequence encodes CASSHNRVPNTGELFF.

CDR3 coding DNA: TGCGCCAGCAGTTCCAGGACTAGTTGGGATGAGCAGTTCTTC. Encoded protein: CASSSRTSWDEQFF. The rearrangement uses TRBV5-1 and TRBJ2-1; 7 positions agree with TRBD2. Germline V gene lookup returns CDR1 SGHRS and CDR2 YFSETQ. There are 14 residues in the CDR3. The V segment lost 5 bases and the J segment 8 bases; nucleotides outside the gene matches: 10. The whole variable domain, filled in from reference TRBV5-1 and TRBJ2-1, reads KAGVTQTPRYLIKTRGQQVTLSCSPISGHRSVSWYQQTPGQGLQFLFEYFSETQRNKGNFPGRFSGRQFSNSRSEMNVSTLELGDSALYLCASSSRTSWDEQFFGPGTRLTVL.

This clonotype was seen a handful of times. CDR3 residues: CASSFPGRFYGYTF. The CDR3, as DNA: TGTGCCAGCAGCTTCCCAGGCCGATTCTATGGCTACACCTTC. The genes are TRBV7-9 and TRBJ1-2; D gene ambiguous. V shed 3 bases and J shed 4 bases, with 12 bases lying between them. CDR1 SEHNR and CDR2 FQNEAQ come from the germline V gene (reference sequence). CDR3 length: 14 residues.

This chain uses TRBV7-3 with TRBJ2-1; 7 bases agree with TRBD2. Germline-derived CDR1 and CDR2 are SGHTA and FQGTGA. J lost 0 bases, V lost 5 bases, and 7 bases had no gene match. The CDR3 runs to 16 residues. The CDR3, as DNA: TGTGCCAGCAGCACCGGGGGGACTTTCTCCTACAATGAGCAGTTCTTC. Its translation is CASSTGGTFSYNEQFF.

This clonotype was detected a few times. The chain recombines TRBV29-1 with TRBJ1-1; D might be TRBD1 (6 bases). The CDR3 is made up of 15 amino acids. Germline loops: CDR1 SQVTM, CDR2 ANQGSEA. Trimming shortened V by 7 bases and J by 11 bases, and 29 bases separated the two germline ends. CDR3 in amino acids: CSAENRNREIVGAFF. The CDR3, as DNA: TGCAGCGCCGAAAATCGGAACAGGGAGATTGTTGGGGCTTTCTTT. The whole variable domain, filled in from reference TRBV29-1 and TRBJ1-1, reads SAVISQKPSRDICQRGTSLTIQCQVDSQVTMMFWYRQQPGQSLTLIATANQGSEATYESGFVIDKFPISRPNLTFSTLTVSNMSPEDSSIYLCSAENRNREIVGAFFGQGTRLTVV.

The table lists this clonotype with a count of one. The genes are TRBV4-2 and TRBJ2-6; D tentatively reads TRBD1 or TRBD2 (6 bases each). The CDR3 covers 21 residues. CDR1 is LGHNA and CDR2 is YNFKEQ in the germline V gene. The V end lost 0 bases, the J end lost 4 bases, and 25 bases lay between the germline ends. CDR3 in amino acids: CASSQDGGPGWGARGANVLTF. The CDR3 nucleotides are TGTGCCAGCAGCCAAGATGGAGGTCCTGGGTGGGGGGCGCGGGGGGCCAACGTCCTGACTTTC.

The V call is TRBV13, the J call TRBJ2-7, with D possibly TRBD2 on 6 matching bases. Trimming removed 5 bases from V and 7 bases from J, with 21 bases in between. The CDR3 covers 15 residues. Germline lookup yields CDR1 PRHDT and CDR2 FYEKMQ (reference sequence). CDR3 protein: CASSQWRSSAGEQYF. In DNA form, the CDR3 reads TGTGCCAGCAGCCAGTGGCGGAGCTCCGCGGGGGAGCAGTACTTC.

The genes are TRBV10-3 and TRBJ2-4; 9 bases are a match to TRBD1. The CDR3 runs 13 residues. The V gene end was trimmed by 6 bases and the J gene end by 6 bases; junction bases not matched to a gene: 3. CDR1 and CDR2 from the germline V gene are ENHRY and SYGVKD. CDR3 in DNA: TGTGCCATCAGCCCGGGACAGGGAAACATTCAGTACTTC. Translating gives CAISPGQGNIQYF.

This clonotype was seen a handful of times. The rearrangement uses TRBV4-2 and TRBJ2-3; 13 bases line up with TRBD2. The junction had 7 bases not matched to a gene; V was cut back by 3 bases and J by 4 bases. The CDR3 contains 17 residues. Germline V lookup: CDR1 LGHNA, CDR2 YNFKEQ. CDR3 protein: CASSQRLAGGTPDTQYF. CDR3 nucleotides: TGTGCCAGCAGCCAGCGACTAGCGGGAGGAACCCCAGATACGCAGTATTTT.

The chain links TRBV6-6 to TRBJ2-2; D unclear. With 8 bases removed from V and 9 bases from J, the gap between germline ends came to 10 bases. Germline V gene data show CDR1 as MNHNY and CDR2 as SVGAGI (reference sequence). The CDR3 is 11 residues long. The CDR3 DNA reads TGTGCCAGCCACCTCGGCAGGGAGCTGTTTTTT. Translated, it gives CASHLGRELFF.

The genes are TRBV20-1 and TRBJ2-7; D is undetermined. The length of the CDR3 is 13 residues. Germline CDR1 reads DFQATT; CDR2 reads SNEGSKA (reference sequence). With 2 bases removed from V and 3 bases from J, the gap between germline ends came to 11 bases. The CDR3 loop is CSARPHVGYEQYF. The CDR3 coding sequence is TGCAGTGCTAGACCTCACGTGGGCTACGAGCAGTACTTC.

This clonotype has a handful of counts. This chain links TRBV29-1 with TRBJ1-1; 7 bases are shared with TRBD1. The CDR3 loop spans 13 amino acids. In germline, CDR1 is SQVTM, CDR2 ANQGSEA. The junction had 7 bases not matched to a gene; V was cut back by 6 bases and J by 3 bases. The CDR3 DNA is TGCAGCGTGATACAGGGGAAAGACACTGAAGCTTTCTTT. This translates into CSVIQGKDTEAFF.

CDR3 nucleotide sequence: TGTGCCAGCAGCTTAGATCTGGGTGTTTGGGAGACCCAGTACTTC. This translates into CASSLDLGVWETQYF. The V gene is TRBV11-2, the J gene TRBJ2-5; D not certain. The CDR3 has 15 residues. V was trimmed by 0 bases and J by 5 bases, leaving 13 bases between them. Germline loops: CDR1 SGHAT, CDR2 FQNNGV.

Only a few counts were recorded for this clonotype. The V and J genes are TRBV29-1 and TRBJ2-1, with TRBD1 as a possible D gene (7 bases). This CDR3 spans 14 amino acids. CDR1 and CDR2 (germline): SQVTM, ANQGSEA. V was trimmed by 8 bases and J by 3 bases, leaving 17 bases between them. CDR3 loop: CSLRGQGGYNEQFF. The DNA of the CDR3 is TGCAGCCTCAGGGGCCAGGGGGGCTACAATGAGCAGTTCTTC.

This clonotype was found a few times. The V gene is TRBV5-1, the J gene TRBJ2-5; D unresolved. Germline V gene lookup returns CDR1 SGHRS and CDR2 YFSETQ. CDR3 size: 13 residues. The ends were cut back, 3 bases at V and 2 bases at J, with 8 bases in the middle. Here the CDR3 reads CASSSLWQETQYF. DNA of the CDR3: TGCGCCAGCAGCTCTTTGTGGCAAGAGACCCAGTACTTC.

This clonotype has at least ten counts. The V and J genes are TRBV7-6 and TRBJ1-2, with D perhaps TRBD1 (6 bases). V was clipped by 4 bases and J by 7 bases, with 10 bases between them. Germline CDR1 SGHVS, CDR2 FNYEAQ. The CDR3 totals 12 residues. The CDR3 DNA sequence: TGTGCCAGCAGCTGGGGACAAAGTGGCTACACCTTC. It translates to CASSWGQSGYTF.

V usage is TRBV25-1 and J usage is TRBJ2-7, with TRBD1 identical over 9 bases. Looked up from germline, CDR1 is MGHDK and CDR2 is SYGVNS. With 6 bases clipped from V and 5 bases from J, the junction kept 5 bases outside the gene matches. The CDR3 runs to 13 residues. Here the CDR3 reads CASRGQGGHEQYF. The CDR3 nucleotides read TGTGCCAGCAGGGGACAGGGCGGCCACGAGCAGTACTTC.

The V call is TRBV5-1, the J call TRBJ2-7; TRBD1 might be the D (5 bases). The CDR3 runs 15 residues. The germline gives CDR1 SGHRS, CDR2 YFSETQ. Trimming shortened V by 4 bases and J by 5 bases, and 19 bases separated the two germline ends. The CDR3 DNA sequence: TGCGCCAGCAGCCCCCAGGGCCCATACGGAGACGAGCAGTACTTC. It specifies CASSPQGPYGDEQYF.

This clonotype was counted between two and nine times. V usage is TRBV5-1 and J usage is TRBJ2-3; D remains unclear. This CDR3 comprises 15 residues. V lost 1 base and J lost 2, with 11 bases in between. The germline gives CDR1 SGHRS, CDR2 YFSETQ. Here the CDR3 reads CASSLSFPATDTQYF. CDR3 in DNA: TGCGCCAGCAGCTTGAGTTTCCCTGCCACAGATACGCAGTATTTT.

This clonotype was observed many times. The gene calls are TRBV5-1 and TRBJ2-1; 10 bases match TRBD2. CDR3 size: 15 residues. V shed 3 bases and J 7 bases; nucleotides not matched to a gene: 7. Germline lookup yields CDR1 SGHRS and CDR2 YFSETQ. CDR3 DNA: TGCGCCAGCAGCTCGGGACTAGCGAGCCGGAATGAGCAGTTCTTC. Translating gives CASSSGLASRNEQFF.

This clonotype was observed a few times. V and J are TRBV21-1 and TRBJ1-2; TRBD1 was called by the table and not checked on the DNA. TRBV21-1 counts as a pseudogene. This CDR3 has 16 residues. The CDR3 is CASSKVAGGQNYGYTF. CDR3 nucleotide sequence: TGTGCCAGCAGCAAAGTTGCTGGGGGACAGAACTATGGCTACACCTTC.

This clonotype was found many times. The gene calls are TRBV21-1 and TRBJ2-1; the tabulated D call, TRBD1, remains unverified against the DNA. TRBV21-1 is a listed pseudogene. The CDR3 has 16 residues. This chain's CDR3 is CASKLKGGGPYNEQFF. The CDR3 nucleotides read TGTGCCAGCAAATTAAAGGGGGGCGGCCCCTACAATGAGCAGTTCTTC.